These 3 T cell receptor beta chains were sequenced from one sample in a study of regulatory T cells in long-lasting Graves disease. Arm-PCR of CDR3 regions and iRepertoire HTBI primers were the basis on which TCR beta libraries were built. A single record per CDR3 protein comes from TCRdb applying MiXCR to the multiplex PCR reads. The repertoire holds 350,000 to 500,000 distinct CDR3 sequences, with around 17% as singletons. Time point indicated: newly diagnosed GD, antithyroid drugs for less than 3 months. The TCR library was prepared using RNA isolated from PBMCs. In addition, the sample was reused for a study of T cells in Graves' hyperthyroidism and ophthalmopathy.

Sequences were derived from peripheral blood mononuclear cells (PBMCs), sampled at new diagnosis, from a patient treated with antithyroid drugs. These receptor sequences come from a woman aged 25 to 39 with Graves disease.

The chain recombines TRBV27 with TRBJ1-4; D uncertain. V was shortened by 4 bases and J by 3 bases, with 9 bases between the two germline ends. This CDR3 has 14 residues. CDR1 is MNHEY and CDR2 is SMNVEV in the germline V gene (reference sequence). The CDR3 spells CASSSVGANEKLFF. DNA for the CDR3: TGTGCCAGCAGTTCGGTTGGAGCTAATGAAAAACTGTTTTTT.

Many counts were recorded for this clonotype. CDR3 coding DNA: TGCAGCGTCCGGGACAGGGGGAGATCCTCCTACAATGAGCAGTTCTTC. Translation gives CSVRDRGRSSYNEQFF. The chain combines TRBV29-1 with TRBJ2-1; 11 positions match TRBD1. With V trimmed by 6 bases and J by 0 bases, 7 bases remained unmatched. CDR3 length: 16 residues. The germline V gene encodes CDR1 SQVTM and CDR2 ANQGSEA.

The chain employs TRBV4-1 and TRBJ1-5; perhaps TRBD1 as D (5 bases). Trimming stripped 4 bases from V and 7 bases from J, with 14 bases between. CDR1 is MGHRA, CDR2 YSYEKL, per germline. The CDR3 covers 14 residues. The CDR3 loop is CASSPGGEQQPQHF. Written as DNA, the CDR3 is TGCGCCAGCAGCCCCGGGGGGGAACAGCAGCCCCAGCATTTT.